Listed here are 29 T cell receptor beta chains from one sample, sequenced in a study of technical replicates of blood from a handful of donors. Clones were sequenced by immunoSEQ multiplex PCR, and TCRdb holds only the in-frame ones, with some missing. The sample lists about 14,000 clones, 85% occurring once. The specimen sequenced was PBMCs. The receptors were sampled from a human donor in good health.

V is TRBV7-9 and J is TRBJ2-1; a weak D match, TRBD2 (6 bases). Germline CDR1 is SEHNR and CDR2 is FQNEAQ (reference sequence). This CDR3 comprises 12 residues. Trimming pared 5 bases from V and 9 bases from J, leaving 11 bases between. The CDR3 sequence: CASSKDGGEQFF. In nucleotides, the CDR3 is TGTGCCAGCAGCAAGGACGGGGGTGAGCAGTTCTTC.

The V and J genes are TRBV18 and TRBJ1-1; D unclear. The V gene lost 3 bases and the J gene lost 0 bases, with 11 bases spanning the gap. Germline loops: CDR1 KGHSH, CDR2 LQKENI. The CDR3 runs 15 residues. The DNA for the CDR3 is TGTGCCAGCTCACCTTTGACACAAATGAACACTGAAGCTTTCTTT. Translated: CASSPLTQMNTEAFF.

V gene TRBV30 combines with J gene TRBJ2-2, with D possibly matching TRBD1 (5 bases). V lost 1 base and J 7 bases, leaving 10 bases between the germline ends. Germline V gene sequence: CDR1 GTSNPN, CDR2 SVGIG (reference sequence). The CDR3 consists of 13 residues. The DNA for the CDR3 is TGTGCCTGGAGTGAAGGGGTGGGCGGGGAGCTGTTTTTT. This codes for CAWSEGVGGELFF.

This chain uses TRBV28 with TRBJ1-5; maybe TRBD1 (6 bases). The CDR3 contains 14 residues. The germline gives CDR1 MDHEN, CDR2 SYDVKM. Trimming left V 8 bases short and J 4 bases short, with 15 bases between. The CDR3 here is CASSRGQGNQPQHF. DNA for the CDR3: TGTGCCAGCTCTCGCGGGCAGGGGAATCAGCCCCAGCATTTT.

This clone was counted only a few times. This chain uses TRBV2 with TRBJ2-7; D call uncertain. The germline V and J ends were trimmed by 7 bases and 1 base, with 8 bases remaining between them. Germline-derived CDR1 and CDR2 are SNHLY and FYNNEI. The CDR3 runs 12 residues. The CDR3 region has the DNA TGTGCCAGCACCACAGAGTCCTACGAGCAGTACTTC. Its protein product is CASTTESYEQYF.

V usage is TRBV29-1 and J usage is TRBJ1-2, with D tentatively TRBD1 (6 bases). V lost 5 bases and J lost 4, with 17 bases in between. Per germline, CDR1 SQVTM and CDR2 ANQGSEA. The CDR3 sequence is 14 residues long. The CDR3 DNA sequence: TGCAGCGTTCTTAACCGGGACACCGCCTATGGCTACACCTTC. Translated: CSVLNRDTAYGYTF. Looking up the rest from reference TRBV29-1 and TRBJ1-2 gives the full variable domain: SAVISQKPSRDICQRGTSLTIQCQVDSQVTMMFWYRQQPGQSLTLIATANQGSEATYESGFVIDKFPISRPNLTFSTLTVSNMSPEDSSIYLCSVLNRDTAYGYTFGSGTRLTVV.

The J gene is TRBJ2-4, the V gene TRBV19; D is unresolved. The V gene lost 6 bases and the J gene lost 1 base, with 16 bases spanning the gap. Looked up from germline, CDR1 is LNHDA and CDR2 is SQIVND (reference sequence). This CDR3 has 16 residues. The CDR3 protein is CASRELTPSAKNIQYF. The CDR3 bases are TGTGCCAGTAGGGAGTTAACCCCCTCTGCCAAAAACATTCAGTACTTC.

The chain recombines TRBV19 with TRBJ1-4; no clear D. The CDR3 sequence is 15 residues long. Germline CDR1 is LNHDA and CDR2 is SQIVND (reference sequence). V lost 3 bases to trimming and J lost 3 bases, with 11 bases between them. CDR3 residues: CASSIWSAANEKLFF. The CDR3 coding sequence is TGTGCCAGTAGTATTTGGAGTGCGGCTAATGAAAAACTGTTTTTT.

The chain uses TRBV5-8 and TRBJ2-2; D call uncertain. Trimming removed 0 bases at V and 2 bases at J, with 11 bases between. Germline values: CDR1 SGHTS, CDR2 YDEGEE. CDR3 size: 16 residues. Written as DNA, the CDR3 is TGTGCCAGCAGCTTGGATTTCGTTTCCAACACCGGGGAGCTGTTTTTT. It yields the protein CASSLDFVSNTGELFF.

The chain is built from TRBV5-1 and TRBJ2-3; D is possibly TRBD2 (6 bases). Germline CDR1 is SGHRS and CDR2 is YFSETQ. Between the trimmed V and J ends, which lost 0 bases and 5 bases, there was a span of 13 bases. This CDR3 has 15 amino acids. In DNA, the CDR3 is TGCGCCAGCAGCTTGGCGGCGGGGTCGAGAGATACGCAGTATTTT. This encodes CASSLAAGSRDTQYF.

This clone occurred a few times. CDR3 in amino acids: CASTSARRIGGYTF. CDR3 sequence (DNA): TGTGCCAGTACTTCAGCGCGTCGCATCGGCGGCTACACCTTC. This rearrangement joins TRBV19 to TRBJ1-2, with D unresolved. Germline V lookup: CDR1 LNHDA, CDR2 SQIVND (reference sequence). CDR3 length equals 14 residues. Trimming left V 7 bases short and J 8 bases short, with 20 bases between.

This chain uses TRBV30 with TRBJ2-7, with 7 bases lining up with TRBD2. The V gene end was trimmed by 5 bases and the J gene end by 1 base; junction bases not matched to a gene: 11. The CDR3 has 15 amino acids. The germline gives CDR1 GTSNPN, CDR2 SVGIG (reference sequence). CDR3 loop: CAWAFQTSLSYEQYF. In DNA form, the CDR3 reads TGTGCCTGGGCCTTTCAGACTAGCCTTTCCTACGAGCAGTACTTC.

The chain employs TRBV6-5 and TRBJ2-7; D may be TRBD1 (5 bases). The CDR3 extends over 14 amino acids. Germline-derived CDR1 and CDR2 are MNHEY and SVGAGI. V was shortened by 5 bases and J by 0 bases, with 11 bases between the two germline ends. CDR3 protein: CASSQGFNSYEQYF. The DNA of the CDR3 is TGTGCCAGCAGTCAGGGTTTCAACTCCTACGAGCAGTACTTC.

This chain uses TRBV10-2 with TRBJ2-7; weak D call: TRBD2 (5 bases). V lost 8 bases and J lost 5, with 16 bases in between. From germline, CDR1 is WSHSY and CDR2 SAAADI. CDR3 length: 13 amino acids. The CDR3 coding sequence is TGCGCCAGCGCAGAGACCAGACTACACGAGCAGTACTTC. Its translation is CASAETRLHEQYF.

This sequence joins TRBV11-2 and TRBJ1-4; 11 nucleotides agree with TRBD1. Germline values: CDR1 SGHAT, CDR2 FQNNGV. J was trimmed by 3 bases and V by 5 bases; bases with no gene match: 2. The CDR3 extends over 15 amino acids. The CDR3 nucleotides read TGTGCCAGCAGCACGGGACAGGGGGCTAATGAAAAACTGTTTTTT. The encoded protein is CASSTGQGANEKLFF.

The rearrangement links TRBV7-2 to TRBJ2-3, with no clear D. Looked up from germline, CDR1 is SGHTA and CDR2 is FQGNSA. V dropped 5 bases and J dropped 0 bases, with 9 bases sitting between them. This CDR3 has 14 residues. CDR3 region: CASSPGSSTDTQYF. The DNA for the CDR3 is TGTGCCAGCAGCCCCGGGTCAAGCACAGATACGCAGTATTTT.

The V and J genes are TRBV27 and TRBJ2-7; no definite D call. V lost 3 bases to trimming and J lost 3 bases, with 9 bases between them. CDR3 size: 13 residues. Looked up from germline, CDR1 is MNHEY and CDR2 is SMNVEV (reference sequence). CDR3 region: CASSLTPIYEQYF. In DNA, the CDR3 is TGTGCCAGCAGTTTGACACCAATCTACGAGCAGTACTTC.

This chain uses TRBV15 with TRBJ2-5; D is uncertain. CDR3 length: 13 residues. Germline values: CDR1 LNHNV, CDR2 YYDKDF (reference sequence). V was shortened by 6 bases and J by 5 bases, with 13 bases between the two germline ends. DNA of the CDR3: TGTGCCACCAGATCTCGGAGTATCGAGACCCAGTACTTC. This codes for CATRSRSIETQYF. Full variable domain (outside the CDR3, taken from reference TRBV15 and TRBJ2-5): DAMVIQNPRYQVTQFGKPVTLSCSQTLNHNVMYWYQQKSSQAPKLLFHYYDKDFNNEADTPDNFQSRRPNTSFCFLDIRSPGLGDTAMYLCATRSRSIETQYFGPGTRLLVL.

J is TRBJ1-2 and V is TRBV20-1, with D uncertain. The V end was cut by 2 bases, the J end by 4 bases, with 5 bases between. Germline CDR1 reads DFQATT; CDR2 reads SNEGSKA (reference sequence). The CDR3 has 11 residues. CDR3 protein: CSARNTYGYTF. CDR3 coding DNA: TGCAGTGCTAGAAACACCTATGGCTACACCTTC.

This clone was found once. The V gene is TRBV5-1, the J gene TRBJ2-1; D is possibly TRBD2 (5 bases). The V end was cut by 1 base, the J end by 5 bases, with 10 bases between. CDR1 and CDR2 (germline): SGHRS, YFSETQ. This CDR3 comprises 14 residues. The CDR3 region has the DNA TGCGCCAGCAGCTTGTCGGGATCGAACAATGAGCAGTTCTTC. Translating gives CASSLSGSNNEQFF.

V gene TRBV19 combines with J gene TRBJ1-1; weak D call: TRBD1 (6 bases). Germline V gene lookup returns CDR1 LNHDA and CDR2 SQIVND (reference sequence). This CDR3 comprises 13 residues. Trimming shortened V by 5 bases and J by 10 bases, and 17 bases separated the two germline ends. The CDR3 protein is CASSGQGSSGAFF. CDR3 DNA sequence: TGTGCCAGTAGTGGGCAGGGGTCTAGTGGAGCTTTCTTT.

As DNA, the CDR3 is TGTGCCAGCAGTCGCACAGGGTTGGGAGGCTACACCTTC. Protein product: CASSRTGLGGYTF. The chain couples TRBV28 to TRBJ1-2, with a possible D match to TRBD1 (6 bases). This CDR3 has 13 residues. Per germline, CDR1 MDHEN and CDR2 SYDVKM. The germline V and J ends were trimmed by 5 bases and 8 bases, with 15 bases remaining between them.

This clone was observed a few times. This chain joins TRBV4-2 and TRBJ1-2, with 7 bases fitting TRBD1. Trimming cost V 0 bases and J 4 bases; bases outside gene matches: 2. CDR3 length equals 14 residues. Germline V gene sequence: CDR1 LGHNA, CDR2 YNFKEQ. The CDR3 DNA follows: TGTGCCAGCAGCCAAGAGGACAGGCGCTATGGCTACACCTTC. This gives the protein CASSQEDRRYGYTF.

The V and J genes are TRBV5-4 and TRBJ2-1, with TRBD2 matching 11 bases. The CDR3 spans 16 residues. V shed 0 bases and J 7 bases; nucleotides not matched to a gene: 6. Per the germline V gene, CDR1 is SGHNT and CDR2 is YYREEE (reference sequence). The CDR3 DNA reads TGTGCCAGCAGCTTGGGGCTAGCGGGAGGAGGGAATGAGCAGTTCTTC. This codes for CASSLGLAGGGNEQFF.

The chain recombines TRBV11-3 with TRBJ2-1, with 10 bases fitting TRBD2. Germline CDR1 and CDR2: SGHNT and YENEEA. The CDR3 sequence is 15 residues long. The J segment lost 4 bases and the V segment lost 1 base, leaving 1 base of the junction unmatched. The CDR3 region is CASSLGTSGYNEQFF. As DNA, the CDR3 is TGTGCCAGCAGCTTAGGGACTAGCGGTTACAATGAGCAGTTCTTC.

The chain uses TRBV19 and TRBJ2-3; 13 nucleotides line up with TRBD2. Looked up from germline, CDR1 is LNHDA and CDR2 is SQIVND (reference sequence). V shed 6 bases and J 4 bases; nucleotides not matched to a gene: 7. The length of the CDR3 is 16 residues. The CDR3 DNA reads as TGTGCCAGTAGATCCTCGGGACTAGCGGGATCAGATACGCAGTATTTT. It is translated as CASRSSGLAGSDTQYF.

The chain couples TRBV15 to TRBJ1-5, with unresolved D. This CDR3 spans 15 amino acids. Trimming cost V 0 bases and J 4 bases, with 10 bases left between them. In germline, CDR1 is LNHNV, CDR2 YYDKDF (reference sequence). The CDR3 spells CATSRDPTVNQPQHF. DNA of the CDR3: TGTGCCACCAGCAGAGATCCAACAGTTAATCAGCCCCAGCATTTT.

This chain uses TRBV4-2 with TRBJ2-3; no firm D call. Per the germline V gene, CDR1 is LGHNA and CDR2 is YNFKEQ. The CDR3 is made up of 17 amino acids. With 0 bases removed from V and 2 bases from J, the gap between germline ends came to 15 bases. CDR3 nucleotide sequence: TGTGCCAGCAGCCAAGATCAGCAGCGAGTCCACACAGATACGCAGTATTTT. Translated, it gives CASSQDQQRVHTDTQYF.

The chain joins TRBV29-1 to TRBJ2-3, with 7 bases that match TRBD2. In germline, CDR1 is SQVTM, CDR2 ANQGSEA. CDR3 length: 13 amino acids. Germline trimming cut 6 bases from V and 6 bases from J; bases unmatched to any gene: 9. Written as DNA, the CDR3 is TGCAGCGTGCGGGACTACCCATCGGATACGCAGTATTTT. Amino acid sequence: CSVRDYPSDTQYF.